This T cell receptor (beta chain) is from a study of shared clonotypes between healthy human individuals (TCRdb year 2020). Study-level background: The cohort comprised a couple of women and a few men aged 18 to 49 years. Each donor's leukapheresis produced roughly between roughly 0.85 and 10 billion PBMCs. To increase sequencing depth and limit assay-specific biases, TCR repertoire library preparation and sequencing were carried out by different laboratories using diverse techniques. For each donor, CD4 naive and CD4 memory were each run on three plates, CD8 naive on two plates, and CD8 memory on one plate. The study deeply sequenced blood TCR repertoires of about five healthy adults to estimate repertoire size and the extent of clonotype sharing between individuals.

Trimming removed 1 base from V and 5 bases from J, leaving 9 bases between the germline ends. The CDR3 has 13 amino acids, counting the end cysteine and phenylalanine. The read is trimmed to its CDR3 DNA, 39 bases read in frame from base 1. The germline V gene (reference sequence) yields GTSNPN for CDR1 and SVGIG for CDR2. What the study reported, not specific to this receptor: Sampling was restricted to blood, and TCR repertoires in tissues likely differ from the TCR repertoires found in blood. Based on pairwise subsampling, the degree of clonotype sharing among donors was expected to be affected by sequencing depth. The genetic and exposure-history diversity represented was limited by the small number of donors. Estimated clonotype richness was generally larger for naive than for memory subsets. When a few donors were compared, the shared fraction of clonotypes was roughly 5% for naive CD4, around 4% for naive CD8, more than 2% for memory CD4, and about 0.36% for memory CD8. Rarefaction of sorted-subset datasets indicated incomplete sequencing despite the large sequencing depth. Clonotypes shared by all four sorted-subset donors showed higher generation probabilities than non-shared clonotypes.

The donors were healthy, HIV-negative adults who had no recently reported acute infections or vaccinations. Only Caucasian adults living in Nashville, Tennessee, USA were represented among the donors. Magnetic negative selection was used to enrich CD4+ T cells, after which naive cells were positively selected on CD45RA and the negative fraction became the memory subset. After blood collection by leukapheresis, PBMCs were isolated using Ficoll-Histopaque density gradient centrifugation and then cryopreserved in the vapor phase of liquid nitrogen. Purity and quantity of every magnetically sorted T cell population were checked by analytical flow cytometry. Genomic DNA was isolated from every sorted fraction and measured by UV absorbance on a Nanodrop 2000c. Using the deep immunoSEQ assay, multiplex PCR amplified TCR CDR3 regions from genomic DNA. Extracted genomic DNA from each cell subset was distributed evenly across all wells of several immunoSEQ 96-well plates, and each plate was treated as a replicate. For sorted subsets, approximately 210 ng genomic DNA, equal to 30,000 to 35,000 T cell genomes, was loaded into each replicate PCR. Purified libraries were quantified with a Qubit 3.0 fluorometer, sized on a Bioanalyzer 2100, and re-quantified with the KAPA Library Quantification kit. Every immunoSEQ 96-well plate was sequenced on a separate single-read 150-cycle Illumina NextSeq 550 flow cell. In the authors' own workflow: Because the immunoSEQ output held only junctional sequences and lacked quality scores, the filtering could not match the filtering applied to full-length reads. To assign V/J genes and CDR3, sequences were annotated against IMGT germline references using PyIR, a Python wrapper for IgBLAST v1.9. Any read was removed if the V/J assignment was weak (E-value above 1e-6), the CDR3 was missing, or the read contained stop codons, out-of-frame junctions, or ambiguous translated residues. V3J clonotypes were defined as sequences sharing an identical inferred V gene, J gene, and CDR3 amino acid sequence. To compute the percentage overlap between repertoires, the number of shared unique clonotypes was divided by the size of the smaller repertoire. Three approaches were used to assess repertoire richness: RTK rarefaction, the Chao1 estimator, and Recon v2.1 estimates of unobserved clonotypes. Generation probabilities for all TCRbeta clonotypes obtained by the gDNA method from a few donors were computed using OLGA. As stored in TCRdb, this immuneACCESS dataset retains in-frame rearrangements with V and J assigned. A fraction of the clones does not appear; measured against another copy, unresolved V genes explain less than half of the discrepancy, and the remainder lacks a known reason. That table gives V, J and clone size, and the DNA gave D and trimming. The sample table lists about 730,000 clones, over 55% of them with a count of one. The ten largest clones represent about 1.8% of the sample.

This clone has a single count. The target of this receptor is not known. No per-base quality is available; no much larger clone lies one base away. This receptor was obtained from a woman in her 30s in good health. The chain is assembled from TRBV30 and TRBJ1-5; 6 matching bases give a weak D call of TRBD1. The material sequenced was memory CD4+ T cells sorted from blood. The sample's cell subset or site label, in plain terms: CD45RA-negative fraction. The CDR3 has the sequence CAWSEGVDQPQHF. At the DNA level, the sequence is TGTGCCTGGAGTGAGGGGGTAGATCAGCCCCAGCATTTT. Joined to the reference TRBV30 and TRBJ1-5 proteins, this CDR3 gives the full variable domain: SQTIHQWPATLVQPVGSPLSLECTVEGTSNPNLYWYRQAAGRGLQLLFYSVGIGQISSEVPQNLSASRPQDRQFILSSKKLLLSDSGFYLCAWSEGVDQPQHFGDGTRLSIL.